A selection of T cell receptor beta chains follows, all from one sample in a study of blood T cell repertoires in COVID-19. Only in-frame clones appear in the TCRdb table, and some are missing; sequencing was by immunoSEQ multiplex PCR. The profile shows under 60,000 clones, about four fifths of them singletons. Sequences were obtained from peripheral blood. The receptors derive from a human donor in a cohort sampled during active COVID-19. The CDR3 runs from the conserved cysteine through the conserved F or W. A D gene is named only where the DNA matches it firmly. Only some rows state a clone size, as once, few, many or a class for expanded clones.

d_gene | abundance | j_gene | v_gene | CDR3aa | CDR3nt
TRBD1 | NA | TRBJ2-7 | TRBV28 | CASSPGTGVFEQYF | TGTGCCAGCAGTCCCGGGACAGGGGTCTTCGAGCAGTACTTC
TRBD1 | few | TRBJ2-7 | TRBV28 | CASSSMTGSSYEQYF | TGTGCCAGCAGTTCGATGACAGGGAGCTCCTACGAGCAGTACTTC
NA | NA | TRBJ1-5 | TRBV6-1 | CASSEVRAGGNQPQHF | TGTGCCAGCAGTGAAGTGAGGGCCGGGGGCAATCAGCCCCAGCATTTT
NA | NA | TRBJ1-4 | TRBV29-1 | CSVATGYEKLFF | TGCAGCGTTGCGACAGGATATGAAAAACTGTTTTTT
NA | few | TRBJ2-1 | TRBV28 | CASSPQGGVPEQFF | TGTGCCAGCAGTCCGCAGGGTGGGGTTCCTGAGCAGTTCTTC
NA | few | TRBJ1-2 | TRBV7-2 | CASSLFRNYGYTF | TGTGCCAGCAGCTTATTCCGGAACTATGGCTACACCTTC
TRBD1 | NA | TRBJ1-2 | TRBV6-6 | CASSSRDSNSGYTF | TGTGCCAGCAGTTCCAGGGACAGCAACAGTGGCTACACCTTC
NA | NA | TRBJ2-3 | TRBV7-3 | CASSLGGTDTQYF | TGTGCCAGCAGCCTAGGAGGGACAGATACGCAGTATTTT
NA | NA | TRBJ1-4 | TRBV4-1 | CASSQESAATNEKLFF | TGCGCCAGCAGCCAAGAGTCTGCAGCAACTAATGAAAAACTGTTTTTT
NA | NA | TRBJ2-3 | TRBV30 | CAWSLGGTDTQYF | TGTGCCTGGAGTCTGGGAGGTACAGATACGCAGTATTTT
NA | NA | TRBJ1-1 | TRBV5-8 | CASSLAMGAGSVPEAFF | TGTGCCAGCAGCTTAGCTATGGGGGCCGGATCGGTTCCTGAAGCTTTCTTT
TRBD1 | NA | TRBJ2-1 | TRBV5-1 | CASSLTGTGSNEQFF | TGCGCCAGCAGCTTAACCGGGACAGGGTCCAATGAGCAGTTCTTC
TRBD2 | NA | TRBJ2-1 | TRBV15 | CATSRGDSGRTSYNEQFF | TGTGCCACCAGCAGGGGGGATAGCGGGAGAACTTCCTACAATGAGCAGTTCTTC
TRBD2 | NA | TRBJ2-1 | TRBV11-3 | CASSPRTSGREQFF | TGTGCCAGCAGCCCCCGGACTAGCGGAAGAGAGCAGTTCTTC
NA | NA | TRBJ1-5 | TRBV28 | CASMVLSGIINNQPQHF | TGTGCCAGCATGGTCCTCTCGGGGATAATTAACAATCAGCCCCAGCATTTT
TRBD1 | NA | TRBJ2-7 | TRBV13 | CASSLGGQGGFKQYF | TGTGCCAGCAGCTTAGGGGGACAGGGGGGTTTTAAGCAGTACTTC
NA | NA | TRBJ2-7 | TRBV29-1 | CSAEDDRSSYEQYF | TGCAGCGCCGAAGATGACCGGAGCTCCTACGAGCAGTACTTC
NA | NA | TRBJ1-3 | TRBV19 | CASTLQKSSGNTIYF | TGTGCCAGTACCTTACAGAAGAGCTCTGGAAACACCATATATTTT
NA | NA | TRBJ2-1 | TRBV27 | CASSSTGSRINEQFF | TGTGCCAGCAGTTCAACAGGGTCCCGAATTAATGAGCAGTTCTTC
TRBD1 | NA | TRBJ1-1 | TRBV29-1 | CSVGKVTGGGTEAFF | TGCAGCGTCGGTAAGGTGACAGGGGGAGGAACTGAAGCTTTCTTT
TRBD2 | NA | TRBJ2-3 | TRBV6-5 | CASSYSVSGSDTQYF | TGTGCCAGCAGTTACTCCGTTAGCGGGTCAGATACGCAGTATTTT
NA | once | TRBJ2-1 | TRBV28 | CASSFPASDEQFF | TGTGCCAGCAGTTTCCCGGCAAGCGATGAGCAGTTCTTC
TRBD2 | NA | TRBJ2-1 | TRBV9 | CASSGGLAGGYNEQFF | TGTGCCAGCAGCGGGGGACTAGCGGGAGGTTACAATGAGCAGTTCTTC
NA | NA | TRBJ1-1 | TRBV3-1/TRBV3-2 | CASSKYTGTEAFF | TGTGCCAGCAGCAAATACACGGGCACTGAAGCTTTCTTT
TRBD2 | NA | TRBJ2-3 | TRBV2 | CASRLAGVEDTQYF | TGTGCCAGCAGATTAGCGGGAGTAGAAGATACGCAGTATTTT
NA | NA | TRBJ1-1 | TRBV7-3 | CASSLLGWSRTFF | TGTGCCAGCAGCTTATTAGGCTGGTCTAGAACTTTCTTT
NA | few | TRBJ2-2 | TRBV10-3 | CAISESGNTGELFF | TGTGCCATCAGTGAAAGCGGGAACACCGGGGAGCTGTTTTTT
TRBD1 | NA | TRBJ2-2 | TRBV25-1 | CASSEDRATGELFF | TGTGCCAGCAGTGAAGACAGGGCCACCGGGGAGCTGTTTTTT
TRBD1 | NA | TRBJ1-5 | TRBV6-5 | CASTRGGTGVQPQHF | TGTGCCAGCACCCGAGGCGGGACAGGAGTTCAGCCCCAGCATTTT